This entry features one T cell receptor (beta chain) sequence. The data belong to a study of control samples from healthy donors and cancer patients. Measured with immunoSEQ multiplex PCR; TCRdb has only the in-frame clones, and not every one. This repertoire shows about 120,000 clones, 93% found once; its top ten account for about 2.5%. The length of the CDR3 is 12 residues. V dropped 9 bases and J dropped 3 bases, with 9 bases sitting between them. Germline V CDR1 and CDR2: LNHDA, SQIVND (reference sequence). The sequence was collected from a young man in good health. V is TRBV19 and J is TRBJ1-5, with a weak D call TRBD1 (6 bases). The sample was blood. The CDR3 region is CASNRDNQPQHF. Here the CDR3 DNA reads TGTGCCAGCAACAGGGACAATCAGCCCCAGCATTTT.